This T cell receptor beta chain came from a study of T cell repertoires in cytomegalovirus infection. Study-level information: An indication of both CMV infection and matching HLA type came from public TCR beta signatures. Study-wide findings and caveats: In two of eight donors, the top clonotype was HLA-C-restricted CMV-specific.

There are many counts of this clonotype. Its antigen remains unidentified. TCRdb reprocessed the reads with MiXCR, giving one entry per CDR3 protein. The repertoire holds fewer than 200,000 distinct CDR3 sequences, with 8.5% to 10% as singletons. Unmatched junction bases numbered 7, after V lost 1 base and J lost 7 bases. The CDR3 runs to 16 residues. Germline CDR1 SNHLY, CDR2 FYNNEI. This TCR was sampled from a human donor in good health (CMV status not recorded). Some clones in this sample may be carry-over from other donors' samples. The chain is built from TRBV2 and TRBJ2-1; the match to TRBD2 covers 10 bases. Sequences were obtained from PBMCs. The CDR3 DNA sequence: TGTGCCAGCAGTGAAGTTGTAGCGGGAGGCGGAAATGAGCAGTTCTTC. It specifies CASSEVVAGGGNEQFF.